The rows below give T cell receptor beta chains drawn from one sample of a study of blood T cell repertoires in COVID-19. Sequencing was performed with immunoSEQ multiplex PCR; in TCRdb, only in-frame clones are kept and a portion is missing. Among under 200,000 clones listed, approximately 84% were seen once. Sequenced input: peripheral blood. The receptor source for this set is a woman between 55 and 75 years old with COVID-19, enrolled during active disease. CDR3s include the opening cysteine and the closing phenylalanine or tryptophan. Fields, in order: V gene, J gene, clone size, D gene, CDR3 protein, CDR3 DNA. A D gene is named only where the DNA matches it firmly. Rows may omit the clone size; those that give it use once, few, many or a size class.

v_call: TRBV5-1; j_call: TRBJ2-1; clone_size: once; d_call: TRBD1; cdr3_aa: CASSLGRTGVEQFF; cdr3_nt: TGCGCCAGCAGCTTGGGGCGGACAGGGGTTGAGCAGTTCTTC
v_call: TRBV5-1; j_call: TRBJ1-2; clone_size: .; d_call: .; cdr3_aa: CASSLAKGTNYGYTF; cdr3_nt: TGCGCCAGCAGCTTGGCCAAGGGGACTAACTATGGCTACACCTTC
v_call: TRBV7-3; j_call: TRBJ1-5; clone_size: .; d_call: .; cdr3_aa: CASSSPREDFFNSNQPQHF; cdr3_nt: TGTGCCAGCAGCTCGCCCCGGGAAGACTTTTTCAATAGCAATCAGCCCCAGCATTTT
v_call: TRBV5-1; j_call: TRBJ2-3; clone_size: once; d_call: TRBD2; cdr3_aa: CASRKEGLAGGDTQYF; cdr3_nt: TGCGCCAGCAGAAAGGAAGGACTAGCGGGAGGAGATACGCAGTATTTT
v_call: TRBV7-9; j_call: TRBJ1-5; clone_size: .; d_call: .; cdr3_aa: CASSLSEGNQPQHF; cdr3_nt: TGTGCCAGCAGCTTATCTGAGGGCAATCAGCCCCAGCATTTT
v_call: TRBV28; j_call: TRBJ2-3; clone_size: .; d_call: TRBD1; cdr3_aa: CASSPGTGGTDTQYF; cdr3_nt: TGTGCCAGCAGTCCGGGGACAGGGGGCACAGATACGCAGTATTTT
v_call: TRBV6-5; j_call: TRBJ1-4; clone_size: .; d_call: .; cdr3_aa: CASSHRDRNEKLFF; cdr3_nt: TGTGCCAGCAGTCACAGGGATCGTAATGAAAAACTGTTTTTT
v_call: TRBV11-1; j_call: TRBJ1-1; clone_size: .; d_call: .; cdr3_aa: CASSLTGTMNTEAFF; cdr3_nt: TGTGCCAGCAGCTTAACTGGGACAATGAACACTGAAGCTTTCTTT
v_call: TRBV11-2; j_call: TRBJ2-1; clone_size: once; d_call: TRBD2; cdr3_aa: CASSFSGIAGGRNEQFF; cdr3_nt: TGTGCCAGCAGCTTCTCAGGGATAGCGGGAGGACGGAATGAGCAGTTCTTC
v_call: TRBV12-3/TRBV12-4; j_call: TRBJ2-1; clone_size: .; d_call: .; cdr3_aa: CASSFTRYNEQFF; cdr3_nt: TGTGCCAGCAGTTTTACCAGGTACAATGAGCAGTTCTTC
v_call: TRBV7-3; j_call: TRBJ2-1; clone_size: .; d_call: TRBD2; cdr3_aa: CASSSGTSGYNEQFF; cdr3_nt: TGTGCCAGCAGCAGTGGGACTAGCGGTTACAATGAGCAGTTCTTC
v_call: TRBV14; j_call: TRBJ2-3; clone_size: .; d_call: .; cdr3_aa: CASSQIGPSTDTQYF; cdr3_nt: TGTGCCAGCAGCCAAATCGGTCCTAGCACAGATACGCAGTATTTT
v_call: TRBV30; j_call: TRBJ1-6; clone_size: .; d_call: TRBD1; cdr3_aa: CAWITGTGYNSPLHF; cdr3_nt: TGTGCCTGGATCACCGGGACAGGGTATAATTCACCCCTCCACTTT
v_call: TRBV5-6; j_call: TRBJ1-1; clone_size: .; d_call: .; cdr3_aa: CASSLSGWRVDTEAFF; cdr3_nt: TGTGCCAGCAGCTTGTCTGGCTGGAGGGTGGACACTGAAGCTTTCTTT
v_call: TRBV5-6; j_call: TRBJ1-1; clone_size: .; d_call: TRBD1; cdr3_aa: CASSFGTGGEAFF; cdr3_nt: TGTGCCAGCAGCTTTGGGACAGGCGGTGAAGCTTTCTTT
v_call: TRBV2; j_call: TRBJ1-1; clone_size: .; d_call: .; cdr3_aa: CASSDPAGEGTEAFF; cdr3_nt: TGTGCCAGCAGTGACCCCGCAGGGGAAGGCACTGAAGCTTTCTTT
v_call: TRBV18; j_call: TRBJ1-2; clone_size: once; d_call: TRBD1; cdr3_aa: CASSPPYRGNYGYTF; cdr3_nt: TGTGCCAGCTCACCACCTTACAGGGGCAACTATGGCTACACCTTC
v_call: TRBV3-1/TRBV3-2; j_call: TRBJ1-5; clone_size: .; d_call: .; cdr3_aa: CASSQRFMNQPQHF; cdr3_nt: TGTGCCAGCAGCCAACGTTTTATGAATCAGCCCCAGCATTTT
v_call: TRBV11-2; j_call: TRBJ1-6; clone_size: .; d_call: TRBD1; cdr3_aa: CASSFGQGELSPLHF; cdr3_nt: TGTGCCAGCAGCTTCGGACAGGGGGAACTTTCACCCCTCCACTTT
v_call: TRBV29-1; j_call: TRBJ1-1; clone_size: .; d_call: TRBD1; cdr3_aa: CSVEILLGQRTEAFF; cdr3_nt: TGCAGCGTTGAAATTTTACTGGGACAGAGGACTGAAGCTTTCTTT
v_call: TRBV6-5; j_call: TRBJ1-2; clone_size: .; d_call: TRBD1; cdr3_aa: CASSSDRGPYGYTF; cdr3_nt: TGTGCCAGCAGTTCGGACAGGGGCCCATATGGCTACACCTTC
v_call: TRBV3-1/TRBV3-2; j_call: TRBJ2-1; clone_size: once; d_call: TRBD1; cdr3_aa: CASTSYRDRGYNEQFF; cdr3_nt: TGTGCCAGCACCTCATACCGGGACAGGGGCTACAATGAGCAGTTCTTC
v_call: TRBV27; j_call: TRBJ1-1; clone_size: .; d_call: TRBD1; cdr3_aa: CASSPGQGRNEAFF; cdr3_nt: TGTGCCAGCAGCCCGGGACAGGGGAGGAATGAAGCTTTCTTT